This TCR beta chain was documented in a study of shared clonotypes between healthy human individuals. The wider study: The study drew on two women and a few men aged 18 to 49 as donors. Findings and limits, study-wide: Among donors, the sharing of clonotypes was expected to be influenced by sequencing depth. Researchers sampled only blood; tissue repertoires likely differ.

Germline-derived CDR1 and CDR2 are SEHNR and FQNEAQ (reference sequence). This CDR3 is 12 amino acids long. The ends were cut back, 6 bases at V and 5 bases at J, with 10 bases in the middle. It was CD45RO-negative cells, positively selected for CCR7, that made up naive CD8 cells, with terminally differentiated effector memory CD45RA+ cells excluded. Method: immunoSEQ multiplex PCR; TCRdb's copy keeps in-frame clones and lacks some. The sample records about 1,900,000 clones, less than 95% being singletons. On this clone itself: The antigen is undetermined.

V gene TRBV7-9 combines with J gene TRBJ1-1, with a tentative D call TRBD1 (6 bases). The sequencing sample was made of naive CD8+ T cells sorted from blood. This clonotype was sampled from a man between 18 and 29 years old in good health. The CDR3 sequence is CASRLGQTEAFF. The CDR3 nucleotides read TGTGCCAGCAGACTAGGACAGACTGAAGCTTTCTTT.